One and the same sample provided the 14 T cell receptor beta chains below, sequenced in a study of T cell changes during pregnancy in multiple sclerosis. Assay: immunoSEQ multiplex PCR; the TCRdb copy retains only in-frame clones and omits some. The sample lists approximately 52,000 clones, around 92% seen once, with around 0.56% in the top ten. The sample here was CD4+ T cells from peripheral blood mononuclear cells, taken after pregnancy. These receptors originate from a female donor with multiple sclerosis, enrolled in a pregnancy study.

The rearrangement joins TRBV21-1 to TRBJ2-7; the D call of TRBD2 is as the table states it, not checked on the DNA. TRBV21-1 is shown as a pseudogene. The CDR3 totals 18 residues. CDR3 in amino acids: CASSKGWVLVPESYEQYF. CDR3 sequence (DNA): TGTGCCAGCAGCAAGGGTTGGGTACTAGTCCCCGAATCCTACGAGCAGTACTTC.

This clone showed up just once. The CDR3 sequence is CASSLQGAGRVVTEAFF. The CDR3 DNA is TGTGCCAGCAGCTTGCAGGGGGCGGGCCGGGTCGTCACTGAAGCTTTCTTT. The rearrangement uses TRBV7-8 and TRBJ1-1, with 8 bases aligning to TRBD1. The CDR3 consists of 17 residues. The trim removed 3 bases at V and 4 bases at J, leaving 13 bases unmatched. Germline CDR1 SGHVS, CDR2 FQNEAQ.

A few counts support this clone. The V call is TRBV9, the J call TRBJ2-2; 8 bases map to TRBD2. Trimming took 0 bases from V and 3 from J; bases not matched to a gene: 4. This CDR3 is 16 amino acids long. Germline V CDR1 and CDR2: SGDLS, YYNGEE. CDR3 DNA sequence: TGTGCCAGCAGCGTAGTGTCGGGAGGGGACACCGGGGAGCTGTTTTTT. Translating it yields CASSVVSGGDTGELFF.

The V call is TRBV29-1, the J call TRBJ2-7, with 10 bases matching TRBD2. Trimming removed 6 bases from V and 0 bases from J; junction bases left unmatched: 11. This CDR3 contains 16 residues. In germline, CDR1 is SQVTM, CDR2 ANQGSEA. CDR3: CSVQGSSGRSSYEQYF. The CDR3 region has the DNA TGCAGCGTCCAGGGGTCTAGCGGGAGAAGCTCCTACGAGCAGTACTTC.

This chain joins TRBV7-3 and TRBJ2-1; 13 bases are a match to TRBD2. Looked up from germline, CDR1 is SGHTA and CDR2 is FQGTGA. V trimming: 4 bases; J trimming: 7 bases; junction bases outside the gene matches: 4. The CDR3 totals 15 residues. CDR3 coding DNA: TGTGCCAGCAGCTCCGGACTAGCGGGAGTGAATGAGCAGTTCTTC. Translating gives CASSSGLAGVNEQFF.

The V and J genes are TRBV2 and TRBJ2-5; possibly TRBD1 for D (6 bases). Trimming shortened V by 4 bases and J by 1 base, and 10 bases separated the two germline ends. The CDR3 loop spans 14 amino acids. Germline loops: CDR1 SNHLY, CDR2 FYNNEI. The CDR3 nucleotides are TGTGCCAGCAGTGTACAGGGAATCCAAGAGACCCAGTACTTC. Protein product: CASSVQGIQETQYF.

The CDR3 nucleotides are TGTGCCAGCAGCCTCACAGGGATACAAGAGACCCAGTACTTC. Amino acid sequence: CASSLTGIQETQYF. V usage is TRBV6-5 and J usage is TRBJ2-5; D might be TRBD1 (6 bases). From germline, CDR1 is MNHEY and CDR2 SVGAGI. The length of the CDR3 is 14 residues. Between the trimmed V and J ends, which lost 6 bases and 2 bases, there was a span of 13 bases.

The J gene is TRBJ2-7, the V gene TRBV6-1; 7 bases map to TRBD1. The CDR3 consists of 15 residues. With 7 bases clipped from V and 13 bases from J, the junction kept 22 bases outside the gene matches. The V gene's germline CDR1 is MNHNS and CDR2 SASEGT. CDR3 DNA sequence: TGTGCCAGCACCCGATCCTTCGCCGTAGACAGGGCCCCATACTTC. Protein sequence: CASTRSFAVDRAPYF.

The chain employs TRBV9 and TRBJ2-1; TRBD2 matches 7 bases. The CDR3 is 14 amino acids. Germline-derived CDR1 and CDR2 are SGDLS and YYNGEE. Losses at the gene ends were 0 bases for V and 15 bases for J; bases not matched to a gene: 12. The CDR3 spells CASSVGVMSGVGFF. Written as DNA, the CDR3 is TGTGCCAGCAGCGTAGGTGTTATGAGCGGGGTGGGGTTCTTC.

The J gene is TRBJ1-1, the V gene TRBV5-1, with a weak D call TRBD1 (5 bases). Germline V gene sequence: CDR1 SGHRS, CDR2 YFSETQ. Trimming removed 4 bases from V and 5 bases from J, with 18 bases in between. The CDR3 loop spans 15 amino acids. For the CDR3, the DNA is TGCGCCAGCAGCACCCGGACACTAAAGGGAACTGAAGCTTTCTTT. It translates to CASSTRTLKGTEAFF. Based on the CDR3 plus reference TRBV5-1 and TRBJ1-1, the full variable domain is KAGVTQTPRYLIKTRGQQVTLSCSPISGHRSVSWYQQTPGQGLQFLFEYFSETQRNKGNFPGRFSGRQFSNSRSEMNVSTLELGDSALYLCASSTRTLKGTEAFFGQGTRLTVV.

The V and J genes are TRBV7-9 and TRBJ2-3; tentative D call: TRBD2 (5 bases). This CDR3 comprises 15 residues. V lost 5 bases and J 5 bases, leaving 17 bases between the germline ends. Germline lookup yields CDR1 SEHNR and CDR2 FQNEAQ (reference sequence). CDR3 protein: CASSLNSERVDTQYF. The CDR3 nucleotides are TGTGCCAGCAGCCTAAATAGCGAGAGGGTAGATACGCAGTATTTT.

The chain couples TRBV29-1 to TRBJ2-1, with D unclear. The V gene's germline CDR1 is SQVTM and CDR2 ANQGSEA. This CDR3 contains 17 residues. Deletions cut 0 bases from V and 1 base from J, with 16 bases between. The CDR3 bases are TGCAGCGTTGAAGATCTTCAAGAGCCCGGTTCCTACAATGAGCAGTTCTTC. It codes for CSVEDLQEPGSYNEQFF.

The chain couples TRBV18 to TRBJ2-1, with 8 bases fitting TRBD2. The CDR3 sequence is 14 residues long. Germline CDR1 and CDR2: KGHSH and LQKENI. V shed 3 bases, J shed 8 bases, and the junction held 6 bases outside the gene matches. CDR3 residues: CASSPSGRGHEQFF. CDR3 nucleotide sequence: TGTGCCAGCTCACCCAGCGGGAGAGGCCATGAGCAGTTCTTC.

This clone was found a few times. The genes are TRBV19 and TRBJ1-1, with D uncertain. The CDR3 runs 12 residues. V was cut by 1 base and J by 6 bases, with 6 bases left in between. CDR1 is LNHDA and CDR2 is SQIVND in the germline V gene (reference sequence). CDR3 DNA sequence: TGTGCCAGTAGTATAGGTACAGCTGAAGCTTTCTTT. Translated: CASSIGTAEAFF.